The clone carrying this TCR beta chain was detected a few times. The antigen remains unidentified. This record comes from a study of identical twins. Study-wide results and caveats: Less excess twin sharing appeared in beta out-of-frame sequences. Potential partial confounding of zero-insertion analyses by invariant MAIT and iNKT cells was noted. Out-of-frame alpha sequences common to twins exhibited an excess of low generation probability.

Template switching added a universal primer site, and cDNA bore unique molecular identifiers. TCRdb re-called the 5' RACE reads with MiXCR, one entry per CDR3 protein. The sample has 1.5 million or so distinct CDR3 sequences, about 31% seen once. Germline V gives CDR1 MGHRA, CDR2 YSYEKL. CDR3 length: 16 amino acids. The trim removed 1 base at V and 7 bases at J, leaving 10 bases unmatched. The TCR sequence derives from a newborn girl in good health. The rearrangement joins TRBV4-1 to TRBJ2-3; 8 bases agree with TRBD2. The sample was cord blood. The CDR3: CASSQVMAGGLYTQYF. Here the CDR3 DNA reads TGCGCCAGCAGCCAAGTAATGGCGGGGGGACTGTATACGCAGTATTTT.